A single sample is the source of the 18 T cell receptor beta chains below, sequenced in a study of T cells in Graves' hyperthyroidism and ophthalmopathy (dated by TCRdb to about 2019). Libraries came from multiplex PCR. Instrument on record: Illumina HiSeq 2000. TCR beta CDR3 regions were amplified from RNA transcripts. The first round of RT-PCR for the TCR CDR3 was performed with the HTBI primer set and the Qiagen OneStep RT-PCR kit. TCRdb reprocessing: public reads trimmed at Q25 with fastp, clones called with MiXCR, in-frame beta chains kept. Each entry merges the rows of one CDR3 protein and shows their most common DNA and genes. In all, the sample holds about 640,000 distinct CDR3 sequences, and around 21% of those were seen once. The top ten clonotypes cover around a third of the sample. What was sequenced was blood. Receptors originate from a man aged 30 to 39 with Graves' ophthalmopathy.

This clonotype was recorded at least ten times. This chain uses TRBV12-3 or TRBV12-4 with TRBJ2-5; D tentatively fits TRBD1 or TRBD2 (6 bases each). CDR3 size: 14 residues. The V and J ends lost 5 bases and 5 bases respectively, with 15 bases between them. CDR3: CASSPRQEGETQYF. CDR3 nucleotides: TGTGCCAGCAGTCCGAGACAGGAGGGGGAGACCCAGTACTTC.

This clonotype was counted only a few times. The chain combines TRBV5-1 with TRBJ2-4; tentative D call: TRBD2 (5 bases). Per germline, CDR1 SGHRS and CDR2 YFSETQ. Trimming cost V 4 bases and J 0 bases, with 14 bases left between them. The CDR3 runs to 16 residues. CDR3 region: CASSRSGLLAKNIQYF. CDR3 in DNA: TGCGCCAGCAGCCGCTCGGGGTTACTAGCCAAAAACATTCAGTACTTC.

This clonotype was observed at least ten times. The V and J genes are TRBV28 and TRBJ2-1; 8 bases fit TRBD2. V shed 8 bases, J shed 4 bases, and the junction held 4 bases outside the gene matches. Germline CDR1 reads MDHEN; CDR2 reads SYDVKM. The CDR3 consists of 13 residues. The CDR3 region has the DNA TGTGCCAGCGTAGCGGGACTGTACAATGAGCAGTTCTTC. The encoded protein is CASVAGLYNEQFF. Full variable domain (remainder filled in from reference TRBV28 and TRBJ2-1): DVKVTQSSRYLVKRTGEKVFLECVQDMDHENMFWYRQDPGLGLRLIYFSYDVKMKEKGDIPEGYSVSREKKERFSLILESASTNQTSMYLCASVAGLYNEQFFGPGTRLTVL.

The chain employs TRBV13 and TRBJ1-2; TRBD1 might be the D (5 bases). The germline V and J ends were trimmed by 2 bases and 2 bases, with 9 bases remaining between them. Germline values: CDR1 PRHDT, CDR2 FYEKMQ (reference sequence). The CDR3 is made up of 14 amino acids. The DNA for the CDR3 is TGTGCCAGCAGCTTATGGAAGGGGAACTATGGCTACACCTTC. It specifies CASSLWKGNYGYTF.

On this clonotype: The junction departs from the called germline gene at one end, perhaps through a read error. The chain is built from TRBV7-9 and TRBJ2-2, with D possibly being TRBD2 (6 bases). The CDR3 loop spans 14 amino acids. Germline CDR1 is SEHNR and CDR2 is FQNEAQ (reference sequence). CDR3 DNA: TGTGCCAGCAGCTTACAGGTTAACACCGGGGGGCTGTTTTTT. This codes for CASSLQVNTGGLFF.

The chain couples TRBV7-3 to TRBJ2-1; weak D call: TRBD2 (5 bases). The V gene lost 1 base and the J gene lost 9 bases, with 10 bases spanning the gap. The CDR3 runs 13 residues. The germline CDR1 and CDR2 sequences are SGHTA and FQGTGA. The CDR3 nucleotides read TGTGCCAGCAGCTTAAATACGGGATCTGAGCAGTTCTTC. Amino acids: CASSLNTGSEQFF.

This clonotype was recorded many times. CDR3 DNA: TGTGCCAGCAGTTACGCCCTCGTAGGACAGGGGACTGAAGCTTTCTTT. Its protein is CASSYALVGQGTEAFF. The chain employs TRBV6-1 and TRBJ1-1, with TRBD1 identical over 9 bases. The V gene's germline CDR1 is MNHNS and CDR2 SASEGT. The CDR3 has 16 residues. Germline trimming cut 5 bases from V and 5 bases from J; bases unmatched to any gene: 12.

This clonotype was found many times. V usage is TRBV7-8 and J usage is TRBJ2-7, with 8 bases matching TRBD1. Germline assignment: CDR1 SGHVS and CDR2 FQNEAQ. The CDR3 loop spans 15 amino acids. V was clipped by 5 bases and J by 2 bases; unmatched bases: 8. The CDR3 coding sequence is TGTGCCAGCAGCCCCCGGAGGACAGGGACCTACGAGCAGTACTTC. This sequence encodes CASSPRRTGTYEQYF.

This rearrangement joins TRBV6-2 or TRBV6-3 to TRBJ1-3; no clear D gene. Looked up from germline, CDR1 is MNHEY and CDR2 is SVGEGT. Between the trimmed V and J ends, which lost 0 bases and 0 bases, there was a span of 12 bases. CDR3 length equals 17 residues. The CDR3 region is CASSYSPTTSSGNTIYF. In DNA, the CDR3 is TGTGCCAGCAGTTACTCTCCGACAACTAGCTCTGGAAACACCATATATTTT.

The sample holds a few counts of this clonotype. The J gene is TRBJ2-5, the V gene TRBV6-1; 7 nucleotides match TRBD2. Germline lookup yields CDR1 MNHNS and CDR2 SASEGT. The length of the CDR3 is 14 residues. Trimming took 6 bases from V and 5 from J; bases not matched to a gene: 9. CDR3 residues: CASRGGGAGETQYF. DNA of the CDR3: TGTGCCAGCAGGGGGGGGGGAGCGGGGGAGACCCAGTACTTC.

A few counts support this clonotype. This rearrangement joins TRBV6-2 or TRBV6-3 to TRBJ2-2; 10 bases fit TRBD2. V lost 5 bases to trimming and J lost 2 bases; unmatched junction nucleotides: 5. The CDR3 length is 16 residues. CDR1 and CDR2 (germline): MNHEY, SVGEGT. This CDR3 is CASSKRTSGNTGELFF. CDR3 sequence (DNA): TGTGCCAGCAGTAAGAGGACTAGCGGAAACACCGGGGAGCTGTTTTTT.

This clonotype was observed many times. The chain uses TRBV28 and TRBJ1-5, with 9 bases aligning to TRBD1. The CDR3 is 16 amino acids. Trimming at V came to 5 bases and at J to 2 bases, leaving 7 bases not matched to a gene. Germline CDR1 reads MDHEN; CDR2 reads SYDVKM. This CDR3 reads CASSEGTGMGNQPQHF. The CDR3 DNA reads TGTGCCAGCAGTGAGGGGACAGGGATGGGCAATCAGCCCCAGCATTTT.

This clonotype was observed a handful of times. The chain recombines TRBV14 with TRBJ2-1; TRBD2 might be the D (6 bases). The CDR3 is made up of 22 amino acids. Germline assignment: CDR1 SGHDN and CDR2 FVKESK. V gave up 0 bases and J gave up 9 bases, with 36 bases separating them. CDR3 loop: CASSQDDVDGTLPVGIPGEQFF. The CDR3 DNA follows: TGTGCCAGCAGCCAAGATGACGTCGACGGGACTCTCCCGGTGGGGATACCTGGTGAGCAGTTCTTC. Based on the CDR3 plus reference TRBV14 and TRBJ2-1, the full variable domain is EAGVTQFPSHSVIEKGQTVTLRCDPISGHDNLYWYRRVMGKEIKFLLHFVKESKQDESGMPNNRFLAERTGGTYSTLKVQPAELEDSGVYFCASSQDDVDGTLPVGIPGEQFFGPGTRLTVL.

Notes on this clonotype: A read error may explain this, as a much larger clone is one base away. The chain has TRBV7-2 and TRBJ1-2; TRBD1 matches 8 bases. Trimming took 7 bases from V and 4 from J; bases not matched to a gene: 2. CDR1 is SGHTA and CDR2 is FQGNSA in the germline V gene. There are 12 residues in the CDR3. CDR3: CASTGQGYGYTF. In DNA, the CDR3 is TGTGCCAGCACCGGACAGGGCTATGGCTACACCTTC.

Points on this clonotype: One end of the junction varies from germline; a read error may be responsible. The V gene is TRBV6-1, the J gene TRBJ1-4; D remains ambiguous. Looked up from germline, CDR1 is MNHNS and CDR2 is SASEGT. The CDR3 loop spans 13 amino acids. The CDR3 nucleotides read TGTGTCAGCGGTGCGGACGGGAATGAAAAACTGTTTTTT. It encodes CVSGADGNEKLFF.

The chain links TRBV20-1 to TRBJ1-5, with 7 bases lining up with TRBD1. Germline V gene sequence: CDR1 DFQATT, CDR2 SNEGSKA (reference sequence). Trimming cost V 2 bases and J 4 bases; bases outside gene matches: 2. This CDR3 region has 13 residues. CDR3 sequence (DNA): TGCAGTGCTAGACAGGGGGAAAATCAGCCCCAGCATTTT. Residues: CSARQGENQPQHF.

This clonotype appeared a few times. V is TRBV4-2 and J is TRBJ2-7; 10 nucleotides line up with TRBD2. This CDR3 comprises 15 residues. CDR1 and CDR2 (germline): LGHNA, YNFKEQ. The V segment lost 0 bases and the J segment 4 bases; nucleotides outside the gene matches: 3. This CDR3 is CASSQEPSGSYEQYF. CDR3 in DNA: TGTGCCAGCAGCCAAGAACCTAGCGGGAGTTACGAGCAGTACTTC.

In this sample, this clonotype turned up many times. The gene calls are TRBV12-3 or TRBV12-4 and TRBJ1-5; D remains unclear. With 6 bases removed from V and 5 bases from J, the gap between germline ends came to 11 bases. The CDR3 runs 13 residues. CDR3 region: CASRMTGDQPQHF. DNA for the CDR3: TGTGCCAGCAGGATGACTGGAGATCAGCCCCAGCATTTT.